This T cell receptor (beta chain) was identified during a study of cytomegalovirus exposure and HLA in healthy donors (dated 2017 in TCRdb). Regarding the complete study: In an earlier analysis of some 550 of the donors, 250 to 350 Gb of sequence data and 100 million or so unique TCR beta sequences from about 179 million T cells were reported. About 300 gigabases of sequencing data and approximately 85 million unique TCR sequences were included in an early release covering under 650 HLA-typed donors. Of the 300 to 500 genotyped donors, 75% to 85% were placed in the genetic ancestry cluster associated with self-reported Caucasian donors. The aim of the study was to test whether cataloging public T cell receptors could identify signatures of past pathogen exposure. The T cell repertoires of 550 to 850 subjects were profiled by immunosequencing and related to cytomegalovirus serostatus. Besides the first cohort of around 670 subjects, a separate validation cohort made up of about 120 different subjects was used. To predict cytomegalovirus infection status, the study brought together high-throughput TCR immunosequencing, statistical association of individual TCRs with disease status, and machine learning. In a later analysis, previously published TCR beta repertoires from more than 500 donors were re-analyzed and high-resolution HLA genotyping was added so that TCR occurrence patterns could be studied. The later analysis used no new phenotypic data to find candidate immune exposures, relying instead on TCR beta sequences and their occurrence across donors. An earlier analysis of 587 of the donors used high-throughput TCR beta sequencing to judge whether each TCR beta V gene segment behaved as functional or pseudogenic. Donor age, sex, ethnicity and CMV serostatus were collected together with the repertoire data. A later genetic analysis took genome-wide SNP genotypes for about 65% of the 666 donors and used that subset as a discovery cohort. All discovery cohort repertoires had been generated on a single sequencing platform. HLA typing included class I and class II loci at four-digit resolution. Typing coverage varied by locus: about 629-640 donors for A, B, C, DRB1 and DQB1; roughly 520 for DQA1; 600 to 610 for DPA1; around 490 for DPB1. Because of strong linkage in the cohort, 5 or 6 DR-DQ haplotypes were treated as single units for association and clustering. Among around 400 genotyped donors of the cohort, an average of about 240,000 unique TCR beta nucleotide sequences were sequenced per donor, roughly 18% of them non-productive.

The CDR1 and CDR2 encoded by the germline V gene (reference sequence) are LNHNV and YYDKDF. Cut back by 3 bases and 5 bases, the V and J ends lie 16 bases apart. Taken from cysteine to phenylalanine, the CDR3 has 15 residues. CDR3 DNA is the only sequence kept; it has 45 bases, read in frame from the first base. The library came from the immunoSEQ multiplex PCR assay. A mixture of 60 forward primers for TCR Vbeta segments and 13 reverse primers for TCR Jbeta segments was used in the multiplex PCR. A multiplex PCR assay on genomic DNA amplified the CDR3 region of rearranged TCR beta genes. On the Illumina HiSeq System, the amplified TCR beta libraries were sequenced as 87-base-pair reads. The original pipeline was this. In a later analysis, tens of millions of unique TCR beta chains were counted across the roughly 610 repertoires, and about 9.9 million of these chains were shared by at least two donors. A nearest-neighbor algorithm error-corrected the raw reads and collapsed the reads into unique sequences, merging closely related sequences to remove PCR and sequencing errors. V, D and J gene segments were assigned by aligning CDR3 sequences to IMGT reference sequences. For a sequence to be retained, a match of at least six nucleotides to both a V gene segment and a J gene segment was required. Rearrangements were called productive when the CDR3 lacked stop codons and stayed in frame with V and J; all others were non-productive. CDR3 was defined according to IMGT convention as the region running from the second conserved V-encoded cysteine to the conserved J-encoded phenylalanine. The earlier analysis of about 610 of the donors excluded sequences that lacked an unambiguous match to a single V gene segment. In an earlier analysis of 587 of the donors, V segments were called functional above 56.7% productive rearrangements and were called segregating when the between-donor standard deviation exceeded 5%. A statistical classification framework was developed to diagnose cytomegalovirus status using the catalog of TCR beta chain sequences. V and J gene assignment, in a later analysis, came from comparing TCR nucleotide sequences with IMGT/GENE-DB human TR gene sequences. In a later analysis, CDR3 sequences and most-parsimonious VDJ recombination scenarios were assigned using the TCRdist pipeline. In a later analysis, every TCR beta chain was defined by the combination of its CDR3 amino acid sequence and its V-gene family, and reads without a unique V-gene family were dropped. To address suspected cross-contamination and a sequencing artifact, a later analysis removed a few hundred highly shared, low-generation-probability nucleotide sequences. A later analysis calculated a clonal expansion index for each public chain from normalized within-repertoire ranks of inferred template counts. In a later analysis, generation probabilities were computed with a VDJ recombination model fitted to out-of-frame rearrangements, and the resulting probabilities were checked against IGoR. A later analysis scored TCR-TCR, TCR-HLA and TCR-CMV co-occurrence with hypergeometric tests, applying a repertoire-size bias correction to TCR pairs. To estimate false discovery rates, a later analysis permuted the HLA or CMV assignments 20 times. In a later analysis, co-occurring TCRs were grouped using DBSCAN, with TCRdist sequence similarity added in when clustering inside HLA-allele-positive subsets. For co-occurrence clustering, repertoires with fewer than 30,000 or more than 120,000 public chains were excluded, along with 5 or 6 repertoires with anomalous nucleotide sharing. Not all clones reach the TCRdb copy of this immuneACCESS table, which keeps in-frame sequences only. Checked studies attribute under half of the gap to unresolved V genes and leave the rest unexplained. D and trimming were read from the DNA, whereas the V and J calls and clone size are those reported in that table. This sample has around 120,000 clones in its table, and about four fifths of those were observed once. The top ten clonotypes cover 8.8% of the sample.

In total, just over 650 healthy bone marrow donors made up the cohort. All cohort members were sampled while nominally healthy, although unrecorded immune exposures were likely present. The donor was CMV seropositive and belonged to the group of some 290 seropositive cohort members. A peripheral blood sample was collected from each donor, and TCR beta sequencing was performed on peripheral blood mononuclear cells. Genomic DNA extraction from the blood cell samples was performed with the Qiagen DNeasy Blood Extraction Kit. Broad study findings and their caveats: A later genetic analysis associated a missense DCLRE1C variant with V-gene and J-gene trimming of TCR beta chains, and an independent cohort replicated the association. Presence/absence analyses assumed roughly uniform sequencing depth across donors, an assumption that may not hold. According to the authors, the approach could potentially be generalized to other disease states and immunological phenotypes. At a false discovery rate of 0.05, a later analysis linked roughly 17,000 TCR beta sequences to specific HLA alleles. This cohort had only TCR beta chains sequenced, and the lack of alpha or paired-chain data limited which features could be detected. Broadly in line with IMGT annotations, most TCR beta V segments showed up in productive rearrangements about 87% or about 30% of the time in an earlier analysis of approximately 600 of the donors. A cluster of highly shared sequence variants was judged likely to represent a technical artifact of the sequencing pipeline. In a later analysis, most CMV-associated TCR beta chains were found to appear HLA-restricted, with HLA associations seemingly driven largely by CMV exposure. A further reported finding was that TCR beta sequences accurately predicted the HLA-A and HLA-B alleles for most subjects in the first cohort. In vitro tests confirmed that three of the cytomegalovirus-associated TCR beta chains recognize cytomegalovirus antigens. In a later analysis, several top co-occurrence clusters were reported to appear linked to parvovirus B19, influenza, CMV and Epstein-Barr virus. Because some donors lacked HLA typing at each locus, the association tests relied only on the typed subset. Immune exposure information for the cohort was limited to CMV serostatus. Because counts were too low, seventeen rarely observed V segments, including chromosome 9 orphons, were left out of the earlier analysis of a few hundred of the donors. While some public TCRs were present in many individuals, most TCR sequences turned up only very rarely across donors. A total of roughly 160 TCR beta chains were listed by the study as associated with cytomegalovirus. Because the 87-base-pair reads could not distinguish some IMGT-functional V segments, including TRBV6-2 and TRBV6-3, those segments were excluded. In a later analysis, HLA-associated TCR beta chains showed more clonal expansion and lower generation probabilities than non-associated chains that were equally common. In both the original and validation cohorts, the classifier was reported to diagnose cytomegalovirus status with high specificity and sensitivity. Linkage disequilibrium might explain the correlated functional status among segregating V segments, but an unknown experimental factor could not be excluded. Assigning TCR associations to individual alleles was difficult when HLA alleles, especially DR and DQ, strongly co-occurred. In a later analysis, TCR association rates were found to vary across HLA loci, with the most associated TCRs seen for DRB1 alleles and the fewest for HLA-C alleles. Compared with the approximately 710-donor mean, donors in an Asian-associated ancestry cluster had fewer N-insertions in productive TCRs, according to a later genetic analysis.

The table lists this clone with a count of one. It lacks a known antigen. Base quality data are lacking; no much larger clone is found one base away. This TCR was recovered from a female donor in good health and CMV-seropositive. The sequencing sample was made of PBMCs. The chain employs TRBV15 and TRBJ1-2; confidence is insufficient to name the D gene. The DNA is TGTGCCACCAGCAGGGCGGCACGGGAGAGTTATGGCTACACCTTC. Translated, it gives CATSRAARESYGYTF.